This paragraph covers one TCR beta chain sequence. Its antigen is unidentified. Profiled with immunoSEQ multiplex PCR; TCRdb holds only in-frame clones, not every one. The sample yields approximately 26,000 clones, about 83% seen once. This entry belongs to a study of OX40 agonist ivuxolimab in advanced cancers. Study-level results: In a subset of nonresponders, normalized T-cell clonal expansion was also low.

The CDR3 consists of 10 residues. V lost 5 bases, J lost 11 bases, and 12 bases lay in between. From germline, CDR1 is SQVTM and CDR2 ANQGSEA. The chain recombines TRBV29-1 with TRBJ1-1, with D unclear. The sequence derives from an adult with an advanced solid tumor such as melanoma, head and neck, liver or kidney cancer. This specimen was CD4+ or CD8+ T cells sorted from blood, taken in a trial of the OX40 agonist ivuxolimab. The CDR3 DNA sequence: TGCAGCGTTCAAGGAAGGAGGGCTTTCTTT. Amino acid sequence: CSVQGRRAFF.